This T cell receptor (beta chain) came from a study of T cell responses to AZD1222 COVID-19 vaccine. Overall study findings and caveats: Receipt of two AZD1222 doses was followed by a rise in Spike-specific TCR breadth and depth. Repertoires were collected only later (after the peak T cell response had occurred).

Libraries were prepared by immunoSEQ multiplex PCR; TCRdb keeps only in-frame clonotypes and omits some of them. The sample has about 110,000 clones, about nine tenths seen once; the top ten hold about 6.5%. Of note for this clone: Its antigen is still unknown.

The V end lost 3 bases, the J end lost 5 bases, and 11 bases lay between the germline ends. The CDR3 loop spans 14 amino acids. Germline CDR1 reads MNHEY; CDR2 reads SMNVEV (reference sequence). The receptor was derived from an adult who received the AZD1222 COVID-19 vaccine. This specimen consisted of peripheral blood, obtained 28 days after the second AZD1222 dose. This chain joins TRBV27 and TRBJ1-5; D gene uncertain. Written as DNA, the CDR3 is TGTGCCAGCAGTTTTGTGAGAGGGCATCAGCCCCAGCATTTT. Amino acid sequence: CASSFVRGHQPQHF.